The present TCR beta chain was sequenced within a study of cytomegalovirus exposure and HLA in healthy donors. This CDR3 region has 14 residues. The V end lost 1 base, the J end lost 8 bases, and 11 bases lay between the germline ends. Per germline, CDR1 LGHNA and CDR2 YNFKEQ. The table came from immunoSEQ multiplex PCR; TCRdb's copy has only in-frame clones and leaves some out. The sample carries 250,000 to 350,000 clones, about nine tenths recorded once. V gene TRBV4-2 combines with J gene TRBJ1-4; D remains ambiguous. This TCR derives from a woman aged 25 to 39 in good health and CMV-seropositive. The sequencing sample was made of PBMCs. The CDR3 DNA follows: TGTGCCAGCAGCCAAGTCGGGCAGCTGGAAAAACTGTTTTTT. Translated: CASSQVGQLEKLFF.